Described below is a single T cell receptor (beta chain) sequence and its context. Its matching antigen is unknown. Trimming took off 4 bases at V and 2 bases at J, with 12 bases between the two ends. The CDR3 length is 15 residues. Germline V gives CDR1 LNHDA, CDR2 SQIVND (reference sequence). The data belong to a study of T cell responses to AZD1222 COVID-19 vaccine. Study-wide results and caveats: Of spike-specific TCRs, nearly half reportedly target regions left unmutated in variants. Researchers took repertoire samples only after the peak T cell response had come.

Profiling relied on immunoSEQ multiplex PCR, and the TCRdb table lists in-frame clones only, not all of them. The repertoire holds fewer than 35,000 clones, with approximately 90% as singletons. V is TRBV19 and J is TRBJ1-5, with a weak D call TRBD1 (6 bases). Here the sequenced sample was peripheral blood, taken on day 0 of AZD1222 vaccination. This TCR was sampled from an adult in good health. The CDR3 DNA reads as TGTGCCAGTAGTAAACAGGGTTCGGGCAATCAGCCCCAGCATTTT. Its translation: CASSKQGSGNQPQHF. The full variable domain, with the rest looked up from reference TRBV19 and TRBJ1-5, is DGGITQSPKYLFRKEGQNVTLSCEQNLNHDAMYWYRQDPGQGLRLIYYSQIVNDFQKGDIAEGYSVSREKKESFPLTVTSAQKNPTAFYLCASSKQGSGNQPQHFGDGTRLSIL.